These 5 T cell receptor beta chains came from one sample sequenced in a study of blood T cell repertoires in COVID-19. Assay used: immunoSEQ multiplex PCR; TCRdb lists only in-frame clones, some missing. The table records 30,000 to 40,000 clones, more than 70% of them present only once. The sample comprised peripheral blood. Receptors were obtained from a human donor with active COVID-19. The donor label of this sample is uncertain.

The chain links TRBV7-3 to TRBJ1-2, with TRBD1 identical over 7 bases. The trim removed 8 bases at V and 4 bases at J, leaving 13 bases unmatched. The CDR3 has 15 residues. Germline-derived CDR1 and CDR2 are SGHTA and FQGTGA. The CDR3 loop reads CASSDSGTETYGYTF. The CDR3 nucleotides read TGTGCCAGCTCCGACTCCGGGACAGAGACCTATGGCTACACCTTC.

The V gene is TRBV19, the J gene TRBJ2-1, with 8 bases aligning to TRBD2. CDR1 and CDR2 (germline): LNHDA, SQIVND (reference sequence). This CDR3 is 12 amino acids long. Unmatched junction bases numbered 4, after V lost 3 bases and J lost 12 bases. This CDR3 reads CASSIGGGPQFF. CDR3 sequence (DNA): TGTGCCAGTAGTATCGGGGGGGGGCCGCAGTTCTTC.

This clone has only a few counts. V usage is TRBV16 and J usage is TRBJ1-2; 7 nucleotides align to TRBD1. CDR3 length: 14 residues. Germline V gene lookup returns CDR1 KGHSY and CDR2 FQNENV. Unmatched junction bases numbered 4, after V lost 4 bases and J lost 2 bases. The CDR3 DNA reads TGTGCCAGCAGCCCAACGACAGGGAACTATGGCTACACCTTC. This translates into CASSPTTGNYGYTF.

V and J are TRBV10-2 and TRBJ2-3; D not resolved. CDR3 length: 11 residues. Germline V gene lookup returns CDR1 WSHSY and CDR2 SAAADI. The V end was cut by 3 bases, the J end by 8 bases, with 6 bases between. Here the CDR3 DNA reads TGCGCCAGCAGTGACCCGGGTACGCAGTATTTT. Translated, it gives CASSDPGTQYF.

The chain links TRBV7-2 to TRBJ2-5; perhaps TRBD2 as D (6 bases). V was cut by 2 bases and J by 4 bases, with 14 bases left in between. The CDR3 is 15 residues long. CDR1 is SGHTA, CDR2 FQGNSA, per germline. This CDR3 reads CASSLKGRGGETQYF. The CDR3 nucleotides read TGTGCCAGCAGCTTAAAGGGGCGGGGTGGAGAGACCCAGTACTTC.